This T cell receptor beta chain is from a study of T cell responses to AZD1222 COVID-19 vaccine. The method was immunoSEQ multiplex PCR; TCRdb's version includes in-frame clones alone and lacks a portion of them. The sample holds tens of thousands of clones, roughly 92% seen once. V shed 4 bases and J shed 4 bases, with 28 bases lying between them. Germline values: CDR1 GTSNPN, CDR2 SVGIG (reference sequence). The CDR3 is made up of 18 amino acids. This clone has a handful of counts. Sequenced here: peripheral blood, sampled 28 days after the second AZD1222 dose. This sequence originates from an adult who received the AZD1222 COVID-19 vaccine. The rearrangement links TRBV30 to TRBJ1-2; maybe TRBD1 (6 bases). The CDR3 bases are TGTGCCTGGACCCCCTCGGGGGCTTATTCTCCCGGCCTCTATGGCTACACCTTC. Translating gives CAWTPSGAYSPGLYGYTF. The full variable domain, completed using reference TRBV30 and TRBJ1-2, is SQTIHQWPATLVQPVGSPLSLECTVEGTSNPNLYWYRQAAGRGLQLLFYSVGIGQISSEVPQNLSASRPQDRQFILSSKKLLLSDSGFYLCAWTPSGAYSPGLYGYTFGSGTRLTVV.